A selection of T cell receptor beta chains follows, all from one sample in a study of cytomegalovirus exposure and HLA in healthy donors. Measured with immunoSEQ multiplex PCR; TCRdb has only the in-frame clones, and not every one. This sample has 200,000 to 250,000 clones, with more than 75% found just once. Sequenced input: PBMCs. The receptors originated from a woman aged 40 to 50 in good health and CMV-seronegative. The CDR3 runs from the conserved cysteine through the conserved F or W. Each record gives: J gene, clone size, D gene, V gene, CDR3 DNA, CDR3 protein. A D gene is named only where the DNA matches it firmly. Size tells how often a clone was seen (once, few, many) or the class of an expanded clone, and some rows leave it out.

J gene: TRBJ2-2; clone size: .; D gene: .; V gene: TRBV7-8; CDR3 DNA: TGTGCCAGCAGCTTCCGAGGGACTTTGACCGGGGAGCTGTTTTTT; CDR3 protein: CASSFRGTLTGELFF
J gene: TRBJ1-5; clone size: .; D gene: .; V gene: TRBV19; CDR3 DNA: TGTGCCAGTAGTATAGTTACATCTCGCAATCAGCCCCAGCATTTT; CDR3 protein: CASSIVTSRNQPQHF
J gene: TRBJ2-5; clone size: .; D gene: TRBD2; V gene: TRBV5-1; CDR3 DNA: TGCGCCAGCAGATTAACTAGCGGGAGGCAAGAGACCCAGTACTTC; CDR3 protein: CASRLTSGRQETQYF
J gene: TRBJ2-7; clone size: .; D gene: TRBD2; V gene: TRBV7-2; CDR3 DNA: TGTGCCAGCAGCTCCGGGACTAGCTCCTACGAGCAGTACTTC; CDR3 protein: CASSSGTSSYEQYF
J gene: TRBJ2-3; clone size: .; D gene: .; V gene: TRBV2; CDR3 DNA: TGTGCCAGCAGTGCAACGCGACAGGCACGCACAGATACGCAGTATTTT; CDR3 protein: CASSATRQARTDTQYF
J gene: TRBJ1-1; clone size: .; D gene: .; V gene: TRBV19; CDR3 DNA: TGTGCCAGTAGTGGTGTACCTATGAACACTGAAGCTTTCTTT; CDR3 protein: CASSGVPMNTEAFF
J gene: TRBJ2-7; clone size: few; D gene: TRBD2; V gene: TRBV7-3; CDR3 DNA: TGTGCCAGCAGCTTAGGGACTAGCGGGAGCATTCACTACTACGAGCAGTACTTC; CDR3 protein: CASSLGTSGSIHYYEQYF
J gene: TRBJ2-3; clone size: .; D gene: TRBD2; V gene: TRBV30; CDR3 DNA: TGTGCCTGGAGTGAAGCGGGAGGGAGTGGGGATACGCAGTATTTT; CDR3 protein: CAWSEAGGSGDTQYF
J gene: TRBJ2-3; clone size: .; D gene: TRBD2; V gene: TRBV12-5; CDR3 DNA: TGTGCTAGTGGTCCCGGGACTAGCGGGAGTGGCACAGATACGCAGTATTTT; CDR3 protein: CASGPGTSGSGTDTQYF
J gene: TRBJ2-3; clone size: .; D gene: TRBD2; V gene: TRBV27; CDR3 DNA: TGTGCCAGCAGTTCGACTAGCGGGAGAATGATGGATACGCAGTATTTT; CDR3 protein: CASSSTSGRMMDTQYF
J gene: TRBJ2-7; clone size: .; D gene: .; V gene: TRBV4-1; CDR3 DNA: TGCGCCAGCAGCCTCACCGCTAGCGTTTCTTACGAGCAGTACTTC; CDR3 protein: CASSLTASVSYEQYF
J gene: TRBJ1-5; clone size: .; D gene: .; V gene: TRBV18; CDR3 DNA: TGTGCCAGCTCACCAGGGGGGGGTAGCAATCAGCCCCAGCATTTT; CDR3 protein: CASSPGGGSNQPQHF
J gene: TRBJ2-6; clone size: .; D gene: TRBD1; V gene: TRBV5-1; CDR3 DNA: TGCGCCAGCAGGGGGACAGGGAACTCTGGGGCCAACGTCCTGACTTTC; CDR3 protein: CASRGTGNSGANVLTF
J gene: TRBJ1-2; clone size: .; D gene: .; V gene: TRBV5-6; CDR3 DNA: TGTGCCAGCAGTTGGGGGACATCACCCACCCATGGCTACACCTTC; CDR3 protein: CASSWGTSPTHGYTF
J gene: TRBJ2-1; clone size: .; D gene: TRBD2; V gene: TRBV18; CDR3 DNA: TGTGCCAGCTCAAGCGGGAGTGTTTCAGGGAATGAGCAGTTCTTC; CDR3 protein: CASSSGSVSGNEQFF
J gene: TRBJ2-3; clone size: .; D gene: TRBD2; V gene: TRBV5-4; CDR3 DNA: TGTGCCAGCAGCTTACTAGCGGGTACAGATACGCAGTATTTT; CDR3 protein: CASSLLAGTDTQYF
J gene: TRBJ2-1; clone size: few; D gene: TRBD1; V gene: TRBV2; CDR3 DNA: TGTGCCAGCAGGGCGACAGGGTCGAAATTCCATGAGCAGTTCTTC; CDR3 protein: CASRATGSKFHEQFF
J gene: TRBJ1-5; clone size: once; D gene: TRBD1; V gene: TRBV2; CDR3 DNA: TGTGCCAGCAGGGAAACCGGGACAGGGGAGGGAAGCAATCAGCCCCAGCATTTT; CDR3 protein: CASRETGTGEGSNQPQHF
J gene: TRBJ2-3; clone size: .; D gene: .; V gene: TRBV7-2; CDR3 DNA: TGTGCCAGCAGCTTAGTCCGCCTAGCAGGATTCACAGATACGCAGTATTTT; CDR3 protein: CASSLVRLAGFTDTQYF
J gene: TRBJ2-7; clone size: .; D gene: TRBD2; V gene: TRBV7-9; CDR3 DNA: TGTTCCAGCAGCCCTAGACTAGCGGGATCCTACGAGCAGTACTTC; CDR3 protein: CSSSPRLAGSYEQYF
J gene: TRBJ1-4; clone size: .; D gene: TRBD1; V gene: TRBV5-1; CDR3 DNA: TGCGCCAGCGCCCCGGGACAGGGGGCGTCTGGGGAAAAACTGTTTTTT; CDR3 protein: CASAPGQGASGEKLFF
J gene: TRBJ1-4; clone size: .; D gene: TRBD1; V gene: TRBV7-6; CDR3 DNA: TGTGCCAGCAGCTTGGGACAGGGGAATGAAAAACTGTTTTTT; CDR3 protein: CASSLGQGNEKLFF
J gene: TRBJ2-5; clone size: .; D gene: .; V gene: TRBV19; CDR3 DNA: TGTGCCAGTAGTATTGGAACGGGATTGGAGACCCAGTACTTC; CDR3 protein: CASSIGTGLETQYF
J gene: TRBJ1-1; clone size: few; D gene: .; V gene: TRBV10-3; CDR3 DNA: TGTGCCATCAGCAGGGCACAGAACACTGAAGCTTTCTTT; CDR3 protein: CAISRAQNTEAFF
J gene: TRBJ1-2; clone size: .; D gene: TRBD1; V gene: TRBV5-1; CDR3 DNA: TGCGCCAGTACCTGGTTCGGACAGGGGATTAATGGCTACACCTTC; CDR3 protein: CASTWFGQGINGYTF
J gene: TRBJ1-1; clone size: once; D gene: .; V gene: TRBV28; CDR3 DNA: TGTGCCAGCAGTTTATCAGTCCCCAAGAACACTGAAGCTTTCTTT; CDR3 protein: CASSLSVPKNTEAFF
J gene: TRBJ1-1; clone size: .; D gene: TRBD1; V gene: TRBV9; CDR3 DNA: TGTGCCAGCAGCGAGGGACAGATGAACACTGAAGCTTTCTTT; CDR3 protein: CASSEGQMNTEAFF
J gene: TRBJ2-2; clone size: .; D gene: .; V gene: TRBV6-1; CDR3 DNA: TGTGCCAGCAGTGACAGGGACACCGGGGAGCTGTTTTTT; CDR3 protein: CASSDRDTGELFF
J gene: TRBJ1-2; clone size: .; D gene: .; V gene: TRBV20-1; CDR3 DNA: TGCAGTGCCAGGACTAACTATGGCTACACCTTC; CDR3 protein: CSARTNYGYTF
J gene: TRBJ2-7; clone size: few; D gene: TRBD1; V gene: TRBV9; CDR3 DNA: TGTGCCAGCAGCGAAGGACAGGGGTACGAGCAGTACTTC; CDR3 protein: CASSEGQGYEQYF
J gene: TRBJ2-2; clone size: .; D gene: .; V gene: TRBV11-1; CDR3 DNA: TGTGCCAGCAGCCTCCTTGGTGGTAGCGGTAGCGGGGAGCTGTTTTTT; CDR3 protein: CASSLLGGSGSGELFF
J gene: TRBJ2-7; clone size: .; D gene: TRBD2; V gene: TRBV5-1; CDR3 DNA: TGCGCCAGCAGCTTGTTCTCCGGCGGGAGGGGAGAGCAGTACTTC; CDR3 protein: CASSLFSGGRGEQYF
J gene: TRBJ2-1; clone size: .; D gene: TRBD2; V gene: TRBV30; CDR3 DNA: TGTGCCTGGAGTGTTAGCGGGAGTGGAGGTTGGAAGTTCTTC; CDR3 protein: CAWSVSGSGGWKFF
J gene: TRBJ2-7; clone size: once; D gene: .; V gene: TRBV4-1; CDR3 DNA: TGCGCCAGCAGCCCTTTAGCGGAGGCCACCTACGAGCAGTACTTC; CDR3 protein: CASSPLAEATYEQYF
J gene: TRBJ2-1; clone size: once; D gene: .; V gene: TRBV27; CDR3 DNA: TGTGCCAGCAGTATAGTACTAGCCGACCACAATGAGCAGTTCTTC; CDR3 protein: CASSIVLADHNEQFF
J gene: TRBJ2-7; clone size: .; D gene: TRBD2; V gene: TRBV27; CDR3 DNA: TGTGCCAGCAGTTTCCCGGGGAGCGGGAGGTACGAGCAGTACTTC; CDR3 protein: CASSFPGSGRYEQYF
J gene: TRBJ2-2; clone size: once; D gene: TRBD1; V gene: TRBV7-9; CDR3 DNA: TGTGCCAGCAGCCCAGAGGTCTGGGACAGGGGCACCGGGGAGCTGTTTTTT; CDR3 protein: CASSPEVWDRGTGELFF
J gene: TRBJ1-2; clone size: .; D gene: .; V gene: TRBV5-1; CDR3 DNA: TGCGCCAGCAGCCAAGGTGAGAGGATCTTTGTGAGTGGCTACACCTTC; CDR3 protein: CASSQGERIFVSGYTF
J gene: TRBJ1-1; clone size: .; D gene: .; V gene: TRBV10-3; CDR3 DNA: TGTGCCATCAGTGTACAGGGGAACACTGAAGCTTTCTTT; CDR3 protein: CAISVQGNTEAFF
J gene: TRBJ1-5; clone size: few; D gene: TRBD1; V gene: TRBV19; CDR3 DNA: TGTGCCAGTAGTAAGGGGACAGGGTTGTTTCAGCCCCAGCATTTT; CDR3 protein: CASSKGTGLFQPQHF
J gene: TRBJ2-1; clone size: .; D gene: TRBD2; V gene: TRBV4-1; CDR3 DNA: TGCGCCAGCAGCCCAAGACTAGCGGATTACTCCAATGAGCAGTTCTTC; CDR3 protein: CASSPRLADYSNEQFF
J gene: TRBJ2-6; clone size: .; D gene: TRBD2; V gene: TRBV5-1; CDR3 DNA: TGCGCCAGCAGCTCCCGGACTAGCGGGTCTGGGGCCAACGTCCTGACTTTC; CDR3 protein: CASSSRTSGSGANVLTF
J gene: TRBJ2-1; clone size: .; D gene: .; V gene: TRBV27; CDR3 DNA: TGTGCCAGCAGTTTATTTGGCGTCAGTGGAGTCGCCTACAATGAGCAGTTCTTC; CDR3 protein: CASSLFGVSGVAYNEQFF
J gene: TRBJ2-1; clone size: .; D gene: TRBD2; V gene: TRBV7-9; CDR3 DNA: TGTGCCAGCAGGGCTAGCGGGCAAGACAATGAGCAGTTCTTC; CDR3 protein: CASRASGQDNEQFF
J gene: TRBJ2-5; clone size: .; D gene: .; V gene: TRBV7-2; CDR3 DNA: TGTGCCAGCAGCTCCCCGGGAGTCCGGGAGACCCAGTACTTC; CDR3 protein: CASSSPGVRETQYF
J gene: TRBJ1-1; clone size: .; D gene: .; V gene: TRBV6-6; CDR3 DNA: TGTGCCAGCAGAGGCGGGGGGGGCCTCACTGAAGCTTTCTTT; CDR3 protein: CASRGGGGLTEAFF
J gene: TRBJ2-2; clone size: .; D gene: TRBD2; V gene: TRBV4-2; CDR3 DNA: TGTGCCAGCAGCCAACTTATCCCGAGCGGGAGGGCCCTCACCGGGGAGCTGTTTTTT; CDR3 protein: CASSQLIPSGRALTGELFF
J gene: TRBJ2-5; clone size: .; D gene: TRBD2; V gene: TRBV5-4; CDR3 DNA: TGTGCCAGCAGCCTGAGGACTAGCGGGTTTCAAGAGACCCAGTACTTC; CDR3 protein: CASSLRTSGFQETQYF
J gene: TRBJ2-7; clone size: .; D gene: .; V gene: TRBV5-1; CDR3 DNA: TGCGCCAGCAGCTCCAGGGGCTACGAGCAGTACTTC; CDR3 protein: CASSSRGYEQYF
J gene: TRBJ2-2; clone size: .; D gene: .; V gene: TRBV4-1; CDR3 DNA: TGCGCCAGCAGTCGGAGTAGAGGAAACACCGGGGAGCTGTTTTTT; CDR3 protein: CASSRSRGNTGELFF
J gene: TRBJ2-7; clone size: .; D gene: .; V gene: TRBV19; CDR3 DNA: TGTGCCAGTAGTATAGGGGGCGGGAAGGCCTACGAGCAGTACTTC; CDR3 protein: CASSIGGGKAYEQYF
J gene: TRBJ2-1; clone size: .; D gene: .; V gene: TRBV11-2; CDR3 DNA: TGTGCCAGCAGCTTGGGCCAGCTCAACAATGAGCAGTTCTTC; CDR3 protein: CASSLGQLNNEQFF
J gene: TRBJ1-1; clone size: .; D gene: TRBD1; V gene: TRBV28; CDR3 DNA: TGTGCCAGCAGTTTGTTGGACAGGAGGGAGAAGACTGAAGCTTTCTTT; CDR3 protein: CASSLLDRREKTEAFF